One sample yielded the 3 T cell receptor beta chains listed below, sequenced in a study of T cell repertoires in cytomegalovirus infection. TCRdb ran MiXCR on the reads and lists one entry per CDR3 protein. The table has about 300,000 distinct CDR3 sequences, about 8.8% seen once. The sample comprised PBMCs. The receptors originated from a human donor in good health (CMV status not recorded). Some clones in this sample may be carry-over from other donors' samples.

The chain links TRBV9 to TRBJ1-1; 12 nucleotides agree with TRBD1. The CDR3 has 16 residues. Germline CDR1 and CDR2: SGDLS and YYNGEE. Trimming removed 3 bases from V and 3 bases from J; junction bases left unmatched: 6. CDR3 sequence: CASSAGTGGRDTEAFF. The CDR3 nucleotides are TGTGCCAGCAGCGCAGGGACAGGGGGCAGGGACACTGAAGCTTTCTTT.

This clonotype was recorded many times. The V and J genes are TRBV7-2 and TRBJ1-6; maybe TRBD1 (5 bases). Trimming shortened V by 5 bases and J by 6 bases, and 11 bases separated the two germline ends. The CDR3 is 14 residues long. CDR1 and CDR2 from the germline V gene are SGHTA and FQGNSA. The CDR3 DNA follows: TGTGCCAGCAGCCTCGGGACTTCTAATTCACCCCTCCACTTT. The encoded protein is CASSLGTSNSPLHF.

In its sample, this clonotype was seen many times. The chain has TRBV28 and TRBJ2-7, with TRBD2 matching 10 bases. Unmatched junction bases numbered 8, after V lost 6 bases and J lost 6 bases. The CDR3 loop spans 14 amino acids. Looked up from germline, CDR1 is MDHEN and CDR2 is SYDVKM. The CDR3 loop is CASRSGTSVGEQYV. The CDR3, as DNA: TGTGCCAGCAGATCCGGGACTAGCGTGGGCGAGCAGTACGTC.